The clone carrying this T cell receptor (beta chain) occurred once. No antigen is known for it. This sample is drawn from a study of a mutant IDH1 vaccine in newly diagnosed glioma. Repertoires were generated with immunoSEQ multiplex PCR, while TCRdb's copy carries only in-frame clones and drops some. The data contain tens of thousands of clones, around 82% of them singletons. Time point described: week 47, end of study. With topical imiquimod, each dose of the vaccine consisted of 300 ug of mutant IDH1 20-mer peptide. The study enrolled donors with new WHO grade 3 or 4 IDH1-mutant, ATRX-lost astrocytomas. This sample comprised PBMCs, obtained from a glioma patient whose treatment included an IDH1 peptide vaccine. The source of this sequence is a man younger than 35 with glioma. Some clones in this sample may be carry-over from other donors' samples.

The CDR3 sequence is CASRVPPGTRTTDTQYF. The CDR3 DNA follows: TGTGCCAGCAGAGTACCCCCCGGGACTAGGACAACCGATACGCAGTATTTT. The rearrangement links TRBV2 to TRBJ2-3; 8 bases are a match to TRBD2. The CDR3 extends over 17 amino acids. The germline V gene encodes CDR1 SNHLY and CDR2 FYNNEI. Trimming cost V 6 bases and J 6 bases; bases outside gene matches: 17.